This T cell receptor beta chain was sequenced for a study of cytomegalovirus exposure and HLA in healthy donors. The study, taken as a whole, reports: The authors later linked a missense DCLRE1C variant to TCR beta V- and J-gene trimming. When a later analysis compared HLA-associated TCR beta chains with equally common others, the HLA-associated chains turned out to be more clonally expanded and to have lower generation probabilities. Specific recognition of CMV antigens was confirmed in vitro for a few chains (all CMV-associated).

As regards this clone: Its matching antigen is unknown. In the same sample, other DNA sequences code for this CDR3.

The PCR contained 60 Vbeta and 13 Jbeta primers. Using immunoSEQ multiplex PCR, the repertoire was profiled, and TCRdb retains in-frame clones only, with some absent. The top ten hold roughly 13% of the sample, which has about 130,000 clones, 77% seen once. Sequencing was done on a sample of PBMCs. The receptor was derived from a woman aged 35 to 49 in good health and CMV-seropositive.

CDR3 DNA: TGTGCCAGTACCCAGGTCGGGGGGACCTCCTACGAGCAGTACTTC. Translating gives CASTQVGGTSYEQYF. This rearrangement joins TRBV19 to TRBJ2-7, with 7 bases that match TRBD2. Germline assignment: CDR1 LNHDA and CDR2 SQIVND (reference sequence). Trimming took 7 bases from V and 0 from J; bases not matched to a gene: 9. The CDR3 runs to 15 residues. The variable domain in full, with the rest retrieved from reference TRBV19 and TRBJ2-7, is DGGITQSPKYLFRKEGQNVTLSCEQNLNHDAMYWYRQDPGQGLRLIYYSQIVNDFQKGDIAEGYSVSREKKESFPLTVTSAQKNPTAFYLCASTQVGGTSYEQYFGPGTRLTVT.